Below, one T cell receptor beta chain is given with its context. Its antigen is not known. PCR involved 60 Vbeta and 13 Jbeta primers. Only in-frame clones appear in the TCRdb table, and some are missing; sequencing was by immunoSEQ multiplex PCR. The data contain fewer than 250,000 clones, more than 65% of them singletons. The J segment lost 2 bases and the V segment lost 5 bases, leaving 4 bases of the junction unmatched. This CDR3 region has 15 residues. CDR1 and CDR2 (germline): SGHTA, FQGNSA. This entry is derived from a study of cytomegalovirus exposure and HLA in healthy donors. Study-wide background: In terms of ancestry, the Caucasian-associated cluster contained more than 65% of the roughly 400 genotyped donors.

Study-wide results and caveats: In vitro experiments confirmed that three CMV-associated chains were specific for CMV antigens. A later analysis found common viral pathogens apparently linked to several of the most significant clusters.

Sequencing input: PBMCs. The rearrangement joins TRBV7-2 to TRBJ1-5; 9 nucleotides match TRBD1. This TCR was recovered from a woman younger than 45 in good health and CMV-seropositive. The CDR3 sequence is CASSNRDRGNQPQHF. The CDR3, as DNA: TGTGCCAGCAGCAACCGGGACAGGGGCAATCAGCCCCAGCATTTT.